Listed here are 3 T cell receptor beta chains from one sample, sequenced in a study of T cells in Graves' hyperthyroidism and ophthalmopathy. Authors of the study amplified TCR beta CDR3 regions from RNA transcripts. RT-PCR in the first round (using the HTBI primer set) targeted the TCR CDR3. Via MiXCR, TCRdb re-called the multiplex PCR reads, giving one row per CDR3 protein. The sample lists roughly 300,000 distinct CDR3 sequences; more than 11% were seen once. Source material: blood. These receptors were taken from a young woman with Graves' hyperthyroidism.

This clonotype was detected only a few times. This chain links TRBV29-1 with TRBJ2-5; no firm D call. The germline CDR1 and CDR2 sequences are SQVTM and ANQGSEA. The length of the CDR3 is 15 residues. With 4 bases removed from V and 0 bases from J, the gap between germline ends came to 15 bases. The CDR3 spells CSVVPLERNQETQYF. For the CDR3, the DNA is TGCAGCGTTGTTCCTCTGGAGAGAAACCAAGAGACCCAGTACTTC. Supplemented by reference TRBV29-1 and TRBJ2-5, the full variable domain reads SAVISQKPSRDICQRGTSLTIQCQVDSQVTMMFWYRQQPGQSLTLIATANQGSEATYESGFVIDKFPISRPNLTFSTLTVSNMSPEDSSIYLCSVVPLERNQETQYFGPGTRLLVL.

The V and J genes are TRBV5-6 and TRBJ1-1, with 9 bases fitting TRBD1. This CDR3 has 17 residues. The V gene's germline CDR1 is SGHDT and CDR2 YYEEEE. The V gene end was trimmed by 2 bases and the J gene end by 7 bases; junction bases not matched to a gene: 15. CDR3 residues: CASSLAATGGGGIEAFF. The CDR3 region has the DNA TGTGCCAGCAGCTTAGCCGCAACAGGGGGCGGAGGGATTGAAGCTTTCTTT.

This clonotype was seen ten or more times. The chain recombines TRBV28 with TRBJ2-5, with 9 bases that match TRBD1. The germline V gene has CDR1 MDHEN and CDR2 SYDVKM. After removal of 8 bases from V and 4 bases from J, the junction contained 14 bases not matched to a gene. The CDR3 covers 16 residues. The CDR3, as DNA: TGTGCCAGCTGCCAGTGGGGGGACAGGGAAGGAGAGACCCAGTACTTC. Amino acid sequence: CASCQWGDREGETQYF.